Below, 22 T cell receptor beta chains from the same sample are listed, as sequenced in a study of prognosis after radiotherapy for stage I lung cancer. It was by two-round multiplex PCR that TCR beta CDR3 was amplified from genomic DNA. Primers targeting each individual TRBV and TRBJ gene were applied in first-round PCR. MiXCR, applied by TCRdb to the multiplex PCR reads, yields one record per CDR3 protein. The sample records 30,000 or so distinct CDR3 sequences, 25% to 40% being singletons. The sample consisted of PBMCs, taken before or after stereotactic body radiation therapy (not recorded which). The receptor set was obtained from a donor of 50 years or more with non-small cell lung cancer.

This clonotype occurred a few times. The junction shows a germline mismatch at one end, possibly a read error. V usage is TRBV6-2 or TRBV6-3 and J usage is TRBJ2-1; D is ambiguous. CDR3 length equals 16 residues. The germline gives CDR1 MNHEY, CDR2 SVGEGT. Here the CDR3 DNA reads TGTGCCAGCAGTGAATCTGTTGCAGCTACCTACAATGAGCAGTTCTTT. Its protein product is CASSESVAATYNEQFF.

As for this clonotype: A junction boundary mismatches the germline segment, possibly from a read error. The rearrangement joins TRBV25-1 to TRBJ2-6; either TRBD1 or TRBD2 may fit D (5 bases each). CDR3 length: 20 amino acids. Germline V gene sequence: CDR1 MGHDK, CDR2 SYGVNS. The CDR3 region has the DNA TGTGCCAGAAGTGAATACCTCGGCGCAGGGAGAGACTCTGGGGCCAACGTCCTGACTTTC. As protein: CARSEYLGAGRDSGANVLTF.

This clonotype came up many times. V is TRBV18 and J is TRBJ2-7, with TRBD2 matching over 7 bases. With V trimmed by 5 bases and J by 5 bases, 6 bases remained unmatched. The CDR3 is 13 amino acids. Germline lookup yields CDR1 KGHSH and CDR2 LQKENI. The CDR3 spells CASSSTSFDEQYF. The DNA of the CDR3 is TGTGCCAGCTCATCGACTAGCTTCGACGAGCAGTACTTC.

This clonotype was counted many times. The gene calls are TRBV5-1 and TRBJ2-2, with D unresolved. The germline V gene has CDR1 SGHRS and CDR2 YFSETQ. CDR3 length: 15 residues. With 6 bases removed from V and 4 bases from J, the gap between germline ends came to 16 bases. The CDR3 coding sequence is TGCGCCAGCACCTCTCGGGTTCCACGCACCGGGGAGCTGTTTTTT. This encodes CASTSRVPRTGELFF.

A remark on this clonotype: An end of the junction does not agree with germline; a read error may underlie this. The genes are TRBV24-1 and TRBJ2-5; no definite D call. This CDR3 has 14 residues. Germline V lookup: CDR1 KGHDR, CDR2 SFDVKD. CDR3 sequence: CATSDAIYEETQYF. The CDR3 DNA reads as TGCGCCACCAGTGACGCCATTTATGAAGAGACCCAGTACTTC.

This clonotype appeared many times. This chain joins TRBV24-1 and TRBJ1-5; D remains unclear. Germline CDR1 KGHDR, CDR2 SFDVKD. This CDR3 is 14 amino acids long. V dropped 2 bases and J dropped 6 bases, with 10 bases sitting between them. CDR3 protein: CATSDSGRLQPQHF. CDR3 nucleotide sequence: TGTGCCACCAGTGATTCAGGCAGACTTCAGCCCCAGCATTTT.

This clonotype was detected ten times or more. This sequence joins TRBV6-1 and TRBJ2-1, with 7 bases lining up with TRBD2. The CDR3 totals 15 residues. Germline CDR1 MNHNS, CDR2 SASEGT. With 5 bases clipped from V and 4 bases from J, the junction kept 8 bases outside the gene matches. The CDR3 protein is CASSQETGRYNEQFF. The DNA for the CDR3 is TGTGCCAGCAGTCAGGAAACCGGGAGGTACAATGAGCAGTTCTTC.

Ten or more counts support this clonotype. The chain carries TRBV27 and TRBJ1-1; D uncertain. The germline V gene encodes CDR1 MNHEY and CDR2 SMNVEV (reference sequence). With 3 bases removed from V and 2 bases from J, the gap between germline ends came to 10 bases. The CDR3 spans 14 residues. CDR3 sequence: CASSLGRFNTEAFF. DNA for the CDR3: TGTGCCAGCAGTTTGGGTCGGTTCAACACTGAAGCTTTCTTT.

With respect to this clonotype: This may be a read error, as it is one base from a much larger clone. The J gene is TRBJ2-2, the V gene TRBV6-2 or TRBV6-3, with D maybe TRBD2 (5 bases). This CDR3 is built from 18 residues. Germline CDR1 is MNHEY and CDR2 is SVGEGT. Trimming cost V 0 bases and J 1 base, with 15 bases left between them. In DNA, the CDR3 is TGTGCCAGCAGTTACTCGAAGTCGCGGGTGTGGAACACCGGGGAGCTGTTTTTT. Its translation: CASSYSKSRVWNTGELFF.

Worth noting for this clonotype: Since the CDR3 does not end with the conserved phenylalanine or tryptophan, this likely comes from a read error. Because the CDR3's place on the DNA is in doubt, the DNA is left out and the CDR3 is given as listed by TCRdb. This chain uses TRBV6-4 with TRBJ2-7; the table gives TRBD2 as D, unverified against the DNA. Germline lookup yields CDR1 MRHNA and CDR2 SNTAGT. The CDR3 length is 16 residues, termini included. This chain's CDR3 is CATDRGLAGAEYEQYL.

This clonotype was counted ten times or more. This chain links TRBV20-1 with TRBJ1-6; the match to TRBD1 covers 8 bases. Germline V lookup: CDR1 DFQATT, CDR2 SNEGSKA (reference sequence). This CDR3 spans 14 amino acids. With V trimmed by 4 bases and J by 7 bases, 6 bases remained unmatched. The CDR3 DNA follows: TGCAGTGCTAATGACAGGGGAGTAAATTCACCCCTCCACTTT. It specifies CSANDRGVNSPLHF.

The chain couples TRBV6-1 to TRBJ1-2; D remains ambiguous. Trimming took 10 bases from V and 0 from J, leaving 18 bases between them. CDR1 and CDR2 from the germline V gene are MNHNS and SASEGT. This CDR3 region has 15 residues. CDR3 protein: CAIIHAYWANYGYTF. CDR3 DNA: TGTGCCATCATACATGCGTATTGGGCTAACTATGGCTACACCTTC.

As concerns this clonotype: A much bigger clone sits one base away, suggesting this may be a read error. The CDR3 reads CASSPSWGVANTGELFF. The CDR3 nucleotides read TGTGCCAGCTCACCGTCGTGGGGGGTAGCAAACACCGGGGAGCTGTTTTTT. The rearrangement links TRBV18 to TRBJ2-2; D perhaps matches TRBD2 (6 bases). Germline V gene sequence: CDR1 KGHSH, CDR2 LQKENI. The germline V and J ends were trimmed by 3 bases and 2 bases, with 16 bases remaining between them. CDR3 length equals 17 residues.

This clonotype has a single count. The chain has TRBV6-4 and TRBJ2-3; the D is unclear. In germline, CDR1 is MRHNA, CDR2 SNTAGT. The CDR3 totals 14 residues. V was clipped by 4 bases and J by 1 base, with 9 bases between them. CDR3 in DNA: TGTGCCAGCAGTGGCCAGTCCCGCACAGATACGCAGTATTTT. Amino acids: CASSGQSRTDTQYF.

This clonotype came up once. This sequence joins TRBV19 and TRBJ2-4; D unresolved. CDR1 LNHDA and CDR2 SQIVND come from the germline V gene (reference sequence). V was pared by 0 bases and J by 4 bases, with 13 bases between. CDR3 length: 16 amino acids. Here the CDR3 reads CASSIEPAWRKNIQYF. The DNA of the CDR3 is TGTGCCAGTAGTATAGAGCCCGCGTGGCGAAAAAACATTCAGTACTTC. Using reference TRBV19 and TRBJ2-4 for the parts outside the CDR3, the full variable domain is DGGITQSPKYLFRKEGQNVTLSCEQNLNHDAMYWYRQDPGQGLRLIYYSQIVNDFQKGDIAEGYSVSREKKESFPLTVTSAQKNPTAFYLCASSIEPAWRKNIQYFGAGTRLSVL.

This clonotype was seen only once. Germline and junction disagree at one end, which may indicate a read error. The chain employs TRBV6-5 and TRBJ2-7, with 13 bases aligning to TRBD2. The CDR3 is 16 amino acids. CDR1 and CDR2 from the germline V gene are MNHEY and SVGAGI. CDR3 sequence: CANSYSGTSGTRRRYF. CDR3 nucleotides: TGTGCCAACAGTTACTCCGGGACTAGCGGGACCAGGAGGCGGTACTTC.

The CDR3 sequence: CASSGWRSTDTQYF. The CDR3 nucleotides are TGTGCCAGCAGCGGCTGGAGGAGCACAGATACGCAGTATTTT. The chain combines TRBV12-3 or TRBV12-4 with TRBJ2-3; a possible D gene is TRBD2 (5 bases). This CDR3 has 14 residues. V lost 6 bases and J lost 0, with 10 bases in between.

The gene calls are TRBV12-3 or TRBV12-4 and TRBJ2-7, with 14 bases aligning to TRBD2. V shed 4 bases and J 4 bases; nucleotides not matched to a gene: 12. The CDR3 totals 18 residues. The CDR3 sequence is CASSSDRGLAGAEYEQYF. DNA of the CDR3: TGTGCCAGCAGTTCAGACAGGGGACTAGCGGGAGCGGAGTACGAGCAGTACTTC.

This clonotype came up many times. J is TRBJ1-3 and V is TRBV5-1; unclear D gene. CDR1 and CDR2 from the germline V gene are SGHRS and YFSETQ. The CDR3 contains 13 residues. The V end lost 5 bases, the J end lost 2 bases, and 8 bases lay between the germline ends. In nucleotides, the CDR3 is TGCGCCAGCAGAACGAACACTGGAAACACCATATATTTT. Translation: CASRTNTGNTIYF.

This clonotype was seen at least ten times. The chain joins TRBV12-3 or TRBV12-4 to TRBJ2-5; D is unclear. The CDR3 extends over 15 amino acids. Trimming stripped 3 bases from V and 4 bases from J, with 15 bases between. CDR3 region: CASSFLGPPIETQYF. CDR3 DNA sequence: TGTGCCAGCAGTTTTCTAGGGCCTCCAATAGAGACCCAGTACTTC.

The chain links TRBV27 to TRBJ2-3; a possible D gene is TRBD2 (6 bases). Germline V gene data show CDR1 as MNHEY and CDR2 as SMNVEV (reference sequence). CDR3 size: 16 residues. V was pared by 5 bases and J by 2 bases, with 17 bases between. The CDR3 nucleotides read TGTGCCAGCAGTAGGGTAGCGGCAGTTGTCACAGATACGCAGTATTTT. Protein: CASSRVAAVVTDTQYF.

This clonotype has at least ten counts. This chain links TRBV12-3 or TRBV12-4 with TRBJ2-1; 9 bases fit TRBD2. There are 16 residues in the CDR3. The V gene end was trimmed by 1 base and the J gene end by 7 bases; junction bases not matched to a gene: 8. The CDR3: CASSLGAGGPGNEQFF. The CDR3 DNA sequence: TGTGCCAGCAGTTTAGGAGCGGGAGGCCCGGGGAATGAGCAGTTCTTC.